This T cell receptor (beta chain) was recovered during a study of shared clonotypes between healthy human individuals. Study conclusions and caveats: Even with large depth, rarefaction showed that sorted-subset sequencing was incomplete. Naive subsets usually exceeded memory subsets in estimated richness.

The CDR3 covers 15 residues. Between the trimmed V and J ends, which lost 3 bases and 3 bases, there was a span of 15 bases. Looked up from germline, CDR1 is SGHNT and CDR2 is YYREEE (reference sequence). Naive CD8 populations comprised CD45RO-negative cells positively selected for CCR7, excluding terminally differentiated effector memory CD45RA+ cells. Deep-level running was used for the assay. Genomic DNA per cell subset filled all wells of several immunoSEQ plates. The protocol was immunoSEQ multiplex PCR, while the TCRdb copy is restricted to in-frame clones and leaves out a portion. The table includes about 2.1 million clones, 90% to 95% detected once. As regards this clone: The antigen is not known.

V is TRBV5-4 and J is TRBJ1-1; no firm D call. This TCR was recovered from a man younger than 30 in good health. Some clones in this sample may be carry-over from other donors' samples. Sequencing was done on a sample of naive CD8+ T cells from PBMCs. CDR3 sequence (DNA): TGTGCCAGCAGCTGGAACATTCCAGCGGACACTGAAGCTTTCTTT. Protein product: CASSWNIPADTEAFF.